This T cell receptor (beta chain) was sequenced for a study of regulatory T cells in long-lasting Graves disease. Turning to the study itself: Positive TSH receptor antibodies alongside over 5 years of antithyroid drugs were what marked Graves' disease as persistent.

This clonotype appeared many times. The time point is: persistent/refractory GD, antithyroid drugs over 5 years with positive TRAb. The TCR library was made from RNA that had been extracted from PBMCs in TRIzol. In each case, Graves' disease was diagnosed per American Thyroid Association guidelines. Looked up from germline, CDR1 is MDHEN and CDR2 is SYDVKM. CDR3 length: 17 residues. Trimming removed 3 bases from V and 2 bases from J; junction bases left unmatched: 7. TCR beta libraries were built with iRepertoire HTBI primers and Arm-PCR of CDR3 regions. TCRdb itself ran the multiplex PCR reads through MiXCR, one entry per CDR3 protein. The table has about 470,000 distinct CDR3 sequences, 20% seen once.

The V gene is TRBV28, the J gene TRBJ2-7; 13 nucleotides match TRBD2. The sequence came from a female donor with Graves disease. This material consisted of peripheral blood mononuclear cells (PBMCs), taken when the disease was refractory, from a patient treated with antithyroid drugs. This CDR3 reads CASSFALAGGRTYEQYF. CDR3 DNA sequence: TGTGCCAGCAGTTTCGCACTAGCGGGAGGGAGAACCTACGAGCAGTACTTC. Full variable domain (rest looked up from reference TRBV28 and TRBJ2-7): DVKVTQSSRYLVKRTGEKVFLECVQDMDHENMFWYRQDPGLGLRLIYFSYDVKMKEKGDIPEGYSVSREKKERFSLILESASTNQTSMYLCASSFALAGGRTYEQYFGPGTRLTVT.